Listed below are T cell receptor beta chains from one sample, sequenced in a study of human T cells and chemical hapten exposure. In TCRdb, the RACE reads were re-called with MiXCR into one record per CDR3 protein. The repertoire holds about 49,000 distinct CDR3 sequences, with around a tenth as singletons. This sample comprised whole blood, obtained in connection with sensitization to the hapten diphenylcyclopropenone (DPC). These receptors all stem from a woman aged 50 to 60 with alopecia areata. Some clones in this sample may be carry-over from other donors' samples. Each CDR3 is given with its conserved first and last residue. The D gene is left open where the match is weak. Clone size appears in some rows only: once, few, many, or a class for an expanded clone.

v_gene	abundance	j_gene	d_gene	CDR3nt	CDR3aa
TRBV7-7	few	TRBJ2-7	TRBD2	TGTGCCAGCAGCGAGCGACTAGCGGACACCTACGAGCAGTACTTC	CASSERLADTYEQYF
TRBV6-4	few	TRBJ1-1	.	TGTGCCAGCAGTGACACGGGACTCGGCACTTTCTTT	CASSDTGLGTFF
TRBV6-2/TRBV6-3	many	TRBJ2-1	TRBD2	TGTGCCAGCAGTTCCCAACTAGCGGGAGTCATCTACAATGAGCAGTTCTTC	CASSSQLAGVIYNEQFF
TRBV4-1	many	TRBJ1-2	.	TGCGCCAGCAGCCAAGATCGACAGGTTAGGTATGGCTACACCTTC	CASSQDRQVRYGYTF
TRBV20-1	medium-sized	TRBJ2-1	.	TGCAGTGCTAAATCCGTCGACTACAATGAGCAGTTCTTC	CSAKSVDYNEQFF
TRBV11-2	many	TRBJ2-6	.	TGTGCCAGCAGCTTAGCCGGGGCCAACGTCCTGACTTTC	CASSLAGANVLTF
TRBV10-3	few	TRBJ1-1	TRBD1	TGTGCCATCAGTGATAAGGGGGCCAGTGAAGCTTTCTTT	CAISDKGASEAFF
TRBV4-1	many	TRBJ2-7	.	TGCGCCAGCAGCCAAGCGGTGAGCCCTACACCCTACGAGCAGTACTTC	CASSQAVSPTPYEQYF
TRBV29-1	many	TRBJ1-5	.	TGCAGCGTTGGACAGCCCCAGCATTTT	CSVGQPQHF
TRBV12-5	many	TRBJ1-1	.	TGTGCTAGTGGTTTGGTACTAGGAACTGAAGCTTTCTTT	CASGLVLGTEAFF
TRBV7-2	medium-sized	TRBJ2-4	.	TGTGCCAGCAGCTTAGACACCCGATTAGCCAAAAACATTCAGTACTTC	CASSLDTRLAKNIQYF
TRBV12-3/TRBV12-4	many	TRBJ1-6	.	TGTGCCAGCCGGACAGTAAATAATTCACCCCTCCACTTT	CASRTVNNSPLHF
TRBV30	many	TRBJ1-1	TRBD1	TGTGCCTGGAGTTCGTGGGACAGAGGGAACACTGAAGCTTTCTTT	CAWSSWDRGNTEAFF
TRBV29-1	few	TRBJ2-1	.	TGCAGCCCTCAGGGGGGCTCCTACAATGAGCAGTTCTTC	CSPQGGSYNEQFF
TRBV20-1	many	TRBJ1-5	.	TGCAGTGCTAGAGCCGGGTTCGGTCAGCCCCAGCATTTT	CSARAGFGQPQHF
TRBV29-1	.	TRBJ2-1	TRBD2	TGCAGCGTTCCGGAGGGACTAGCGGGAGTTAATGAGCAGTTCTTC	CSVPEGLAGVNEQFF
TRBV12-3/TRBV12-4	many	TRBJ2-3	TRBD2	TGTGCCACAACAACTAGCGGGAGGTTTGATACGCAGTATTTT	CATTTSGRFDTQYF
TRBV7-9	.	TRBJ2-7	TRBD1	TGTGCCAGCAGTCGCCCGGGACAGGGCCTCGAGCAGTACTTC	CASSRPGQGLEQYF